This T cell receptor (beta chain) stems from a study of response to subunit inactivated influenza vaccine. Study-level points and caveats: New T cells are recruited in small numbers by each seasonal influenza vaccination, according to the authors' suggestion.

On this clonotype itself: Its antigen is unidentified.

A single record per CDR3 protein comes from TCRdb applying MiXCR to the RT-PCR reads. The sample records about 620,000 distinct CDR3 sequences, about 10% being singletons. The CDR3 length is 15 residues. The V gene lost 5 bases and the J gene lost 4 bases, with 15 bases spanning the gap. CDR1 MDHEN and CDR2 SYDVKM come from the germline V gene. The sample was also reused in another study, on T cells expressing NK-cell markers. Turning to that study: 5'RACE template switching with UMIs produced the TCR beta cDNA. In five or six donors, dominant CD3+CD56+NKG2C+ clonotypes ranked among the top 10 CD8+ clonotypes.

The chain couples TRBV28 to TRBJ2-1; weak D call: TRBD2 (6 bases). The sequence was collected from a man between 50 and 59 years old who received an inactivated influenza vaccine. This specimen was PBMCs from blood, taken on the day of vaccination. The chain's CDR3 is CASSPPRGMYNEQFF. DNA for the CDR3: TGTGCCAGCAGTCCCCCACGGGGGATGTACAATGAGCAGTTCTTC.